This T cell receptor (beta chain) was found in a study of T cell responses to AZD1222 COVID-19 vaccine (dated by TCRdb to about 2021). About the full investigation: TCR sequencing covered more than 230 trial participants: 200 to 220 given two doses of AZD1222 and around 26 given two doses of MenACWY control vaccine. Trial participants were enrolled into age subgroups of 18-55, 56-69 and 70-plus years, which contained about 150, 27 and 61 TCR-sequenced participants, respectively. Points the paper makes about the study in general: Reportedly, almost half of the unique spike-specific TCRs recognized epitopes lying outside the regions that are mutated in the B.1.351 and B.1.1.7 variants. Conclusions about previously exposed vaccinees are limited, since just five to seven AZD1222 recipients were seropositive for SARS-CoV-2 at baseline. The whole spike protein was spanned by vaccine-associated CD4 TCRs, and dominant responses were seen in regions 160-218 and 743-854. After two AZD1222 doses, spike-specific TCR breadth and depth were significantly higher than at day 0 and than in MenACWY recipients. Participants were mostly white British and included more females than males, and it was suggested by the authors that clonal diversity may have been underestimated. The 56-69-year group was small, and its depth increase did not reach significance, likely because of low power. Because no day 14 peak-response samples were available, the repertoires could be characterized only after the peak T cell response.

This clone showed up just once. The antigen it recognizes is unknown. Within one base of it there is no much larger clone, and no base qualities were kept. CDR1 and CDR2 are drawn from the germline V gene: SGHTA, FQGNSA. There are 14 amino acids in the CDR3, from cysteine to phenylalanine inclusive. Only the CDR3 portion is preserved as DNA: 42 bases, with reading frame beginning at the first base. Trimming takes 2 bases from V and 8 bases from J, and the germline ends sit 10 bases apart. The CDR3 regions of human TCRbeta chains were subjected to immunosequencing. From the authors' description of their analysis: TCRs in the repertoires were matched against a reference library of SARS-CoV-2-specific TCRs that had been generated with the MIRA antigen-specificity platform. Breadth meant the fraction of unique TCRs that were SARS-CoV-2-associated, whereas depth meant the fraction of total T cells that were SARS-CoV-2-associated. Each spike-specific TCR was assigned to its reactive spike region and to a CD4 or CD8 class using the MIRA data. Log10-transformed breadth and depth values were compared by one-way ANOVA with Sidak's multiple comparisons tests. TCRdb took this table from immuneACCESS and kept in-frame rearrangements with V and J called. Such tables lack part of the clones; where checked against another copy, unresolved V genes explain under half of the gap, and the rest is unexplained. V and J calls and clone size are as listed in that table; D and trimming were resolved from the DNA. Across this sample there are fewer than 110,000 clones, with 70% to 90% seen only once. Clones ranked in the top ten supply about 5% of the sample.

The sample's time point label, in plain terms: about 28 days (+/-7) after the second vaccine dose. Because spike-specific TCR depth and breadth did not differ between the two schedules, AZD1222 recipients who got a second dose at roughly 4 weeks were pooled with those who got a second dose at roughly 12 weeks. The vaccinee samples were drawn from two UK trials, COV001 and COV002, one of which was a single-blind randomized controlled phase 2/3 trial testing AZD1222 (ChAdOx1 nCoV-19) in healthy adults. For TCRbeta chain sequencing, PBMC samples from trial participants were taken at day 0 and at day 28 after the second dose.

Here the sequenced sample was peripheral blood, taken 28 days after the second AZD1222 dose. The rearranged chain carries TRBV7-2 and TRBJ1-6; the D gene is possibly TRBD1, with 5 bases matching. The clonotype originates from an adult who received the AZD1222 COVID-19 vaccine. The CDR3 protein: CASSLNAGYSPLHF. At the DNA level, the sequence is TGTGCCAGCAGCTTAAACGCAGGGTATTCACCCCTCCACTTT.